This section outlines one T cell receptor (beta chain) sequence together with its context. This clone was recorded only once. There is no known antigen for this receptor. No base quality values were provided; no much bigger clone lies one nucleotide off. The donors were healthy, HIV-negative adults with no recently reported acute infections or vaccinations. All donors were Caucasian adults living in Nashville, Tennessee, USA. CD4+ T cells were enriched by magnetic negative selection; naive cells were then positively selected on CD45RA, and the negative fraction formed the memory subset. After blood collection by leukapheresis, PBMCs were isolated using Ficoll-Histopaque density gradient centrifugation and then cryopreserved in the vapor phase of liquid nitrogen. Analytical flow cytometry was used to check the purity and quantity of each magnetically sorted T cell population. Genomic DNA was isolated from every sorted fraction and measured by UV absorbance on a Nanodrop 2000c.

The sample originates from a study of shared clonotypes between healthy human individuals (dated by TCRdb to 2018 to 2020). With regard to the full study: The cohort comprised a couple of women and three men aged 18 to 49 years. Per donor, three plates each were used for CD4 naive and CD4 memory, two for CD8 naive, and one for CD8 memory. Between about 0.85 and 8.9 billion PBMCs per donor were obtained by leukapheresis. To estimate repertoire size and how much clonotypes are shared between individuals, the study performed deep sequencing of blood TCR repertoires from about five healthy adults. Libraries were prepared and TCR repertoires were sequenced by different laboratories using diverse techniques, in order to increase sequencing depth and limit assay-specific biases.

Using the deep immunoSEQ assay, TCR CDR3 regions were amplified from genomic DNA by multiplex PCR. Genomic DNA extracted from each cell subset was distributed evenly over all wells of several immunoSEQ 96-well plates, and each plate served as one replicate. Each replicate PCR for sorted subsets received roughly 200 ng genomic DNA, equal to about 30,000 T cell genomes. Purified libraries were measured with a Qubit 3.0 fluorometer, size-checked on a Bioanalyzer 2100, and measured again with the KAPA Library Quantification kit. Each immunoSEQ 96-well plate was sequenced on its own single-read 150-cycle Illumina NextSeq 550 flow cell. Per the source publication's procedure: Because only junctional sequences without quality scores were contained in the immunoSEQ output, filtering matching that applied to full-length reads could not be performed. To assign V/J genes and CDR3, sequences were annotated using PyIR, a Python wrapper for IgBLAST v1.9, with IMGT germline references. Reads were removed for weak V/J assignments (E-value above 1e-6), missing CDR3, stop codons, out-of-frame junctions, or ambiguous translated residues. A V3J clonotype was defined by an identical inferred V gene, J gene, and CDR3 amino acid sequence. Percentage overlap between repertoires was computed as shared unique clonotypes divided by the size of the smaller repertoire. RTK rarefaction, the Chao1 estimator, and Recon v2.1 estimates of unobserved clonotypes were used to assess repertoire richness. OLGA was used to compute generation probabilities for all TCRbeta clonotypes that the gDNA method yielded from a handful of donors. Sourced from immuneACCESS, this table was stored by TCRdb with only in-frame sequences that have V and J called. A share of the clones is absent; for the studies checked, an unresolved V gene accounts for under half, and the remainder has no known explanation. The V and J calls and clone size are taken from that table; D and trimming were inferred from the DNA. This sample holds about 2.4 million clones; approximately 94% were observed only once. The top ten clonotypes cover under 0.15% of the sample.

What the authors observed across the whole study: Larger estimated clonotype richness was generally found for naive subsets than for memory subsets. Clonotypes shared by all four sorted-subset donors showed higher generation probabilities than non-shared clonotypes. Sampling was limited to blood, and TCR repertoires in tissue likely differ from TCR repertoires in blood. The small number of donors limited the genetic and exposure-history diversity represented. Even with the large sequencing depth, rarefaction of the sorted-subset datasets indicated that sequencing was incomplete. Around 5.4% of naive CD4, 3% to 3.5% of naive CD8, approximately 2% of memory CD4, and less than 0.45% of memory CD8 clonotypes were shared across several donors. Pairwise subsampling led to the expectation that sequencing depth would affect the degree of clonotype sharing among donors.

Its CDR3 holds 14 amino acids, cysteine through phenylalanine. CDR3 DNA is the only sequence kept; it has 42 bases, read in frame from the first base. V and J lose 4 bases and 5 bases, and a span of 10 bases separates them. The germline V gene yields SGHDT for CDR1 and YYEEEE for CDR2. Material for sequencing was naive CD4+ T cells sorted from blood. The intended sense of this specimen's cell subset or site label: CD45RA+ positively selected. The V gene is TRBV5-6 and the J gene is TRBJ1-6, with no confident D gene call. This sequence originates from a man aged 18 to 29 in good health. The nucleotide sequence reads as follows: TGTGCCAGCAGCCGGAGACAAGATAATTCACCCCTCCACTTT. Translated, it reads CASSRRQDNSPLHF.